The source of this T cell receptor (beta chain) is a study of blood T cell repertoires in COVID-19. Across the whole study: In Cohort 3, a recovered donor had either two negative PCRs, clearance, or symptom resolution. T cells, B-cell-depleted T cells, or PBMCs supplied cDNA or gDNA. Acute-phase and convalescent COVID-19 samples originated in the United States, Italy and Spain.

Those enrolled, adults aged about 18 to 89 years, came from 20 to 25 US areas. TCRdb keeps only in-frame clones here, not all; method: immunoSEQ multiplex PCR. The table has some 200,000 clones, 85% to 90% seen once. V dropped 3 bases and J dropped 10 bases, with 10 bases sitting between them. Per the germline V gene, CDR1 is MGHRA and CDR2 is YSYEKL. The CDR3 length is 12 residues. The V gene is TRBV4-1, the J gene TRBJ1-5; no reliable D call. The sequence was obtained from a woman in her fifties or sixties in a cohort exposed to, infected with or recovered from COVID-19 (not recorded which). The source material was PBMCs or T cells enriched from blood (not recorded which). As DNA, the CDR3 is TGCGCCAGCAGCCATGTCCCGGGACCCCAGCATTTT. Residues: CASSHVPGPQHF.